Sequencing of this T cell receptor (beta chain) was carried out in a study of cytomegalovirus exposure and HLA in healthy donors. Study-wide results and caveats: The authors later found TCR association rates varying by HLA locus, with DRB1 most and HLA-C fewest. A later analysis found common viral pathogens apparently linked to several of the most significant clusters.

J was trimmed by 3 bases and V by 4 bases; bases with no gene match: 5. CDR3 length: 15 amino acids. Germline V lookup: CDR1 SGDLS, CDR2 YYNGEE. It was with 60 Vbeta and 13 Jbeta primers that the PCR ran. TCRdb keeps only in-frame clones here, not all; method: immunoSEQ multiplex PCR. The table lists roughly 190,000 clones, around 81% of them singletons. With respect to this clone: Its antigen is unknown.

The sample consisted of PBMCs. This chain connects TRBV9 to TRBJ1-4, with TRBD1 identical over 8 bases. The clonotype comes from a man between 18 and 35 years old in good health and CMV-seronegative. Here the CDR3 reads CASSRDRGPNEKLFF. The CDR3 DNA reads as TGTGCCAGCAGCCGAGACAGGGGACCTAATGAAAAACTGTTTTTT.